What follows are 20 T cell receptor beta chains derived from one specimen sequenced in a study of early T cells in non-severe SARS-CoV-2 infection. From the 5' RACE reads, TCRdb called clonotypes with MiXCR, one entry per CDR3 protein. The repertoire holds more than 65,000 distinct CDR3 sequences, roughly 4.8% seen once, with around 3.4% in the top ten. The sequencing used whole blood, collected at baseline. These receptors all stem from an adult who was a healthcare worker with PCR-confirmed SARS-CoV-2 infection or an uninfected control (not recorded which). The donor label of this sample is uncertain.

The chain recombines TRBV2 with TRBJ1-2, with 7 bases aligning to TRBD1. CDR1 is SNHLY, CDR2 FYNNEI, per germline. Trimming took 2 bases from V and 4 from J; bases not matched to a gene: 1. The CDR3 extends over 13 amino acids. The CDR3 reads CASSEQGGYGYTF. The CDR3 coding sequence is TGTGCCAGCAGTGAACAGGGGGGCTATGGCTACACCTTC.

The V call is TRBV6-2 or TRBV6-3, the J call TRBJ2-7; D may be TRBD1 (6 bases). The CDR3 is 15 residues long. V was cut by 4 bases and J by 2 bases, with 15 bases left in between. The germline V gene encodes CDR1 MNHEY and CDR2 SVGEGT. Here the CDR3 reads CASSSDTRGTYEQYF. For the CDR3, the DNA is TGTGCCAGCAGTTCGGACACCAGGGGTACCTACGAGCAGTACTTC.

This clonotype came up a few times. The CDR3 loop reads CSVPGGSYEQYF. CDR3 DNA: TGCAGCGTTCCCGGGGGGTCCTACGAGCAGTACTTC. V usage is TRBV29-1 and J usage is TRBJ2-7; 7 bases line up with TRBD2. This CDR3 is 12 amino acids long. Germline V CDR1 and CDR2: SQVTM, ANQGSEA. The V segment lost 5 bases and the J segment 1 base; nucleotides outside the gene matches: 2.

On this clonotype itself: The junction does not match germline at one end; this may be a read error. The CDR3 here is CVSSYREYSPLHF. The CDR3 DNA follows: TGTGTCAGCAGTTACAGGGAGTATTCACCCCTCCACTTT. J is TRBJ1-6 and V is TRBV6-5; maybe TRBD1 (6 bases). Per the germline V gene, CDR1 is MNHEY and CDR2 is SVGAGI. The CDR3 is 13 amino acids.

This clonotype occurred a few times. The genes are TRBV6-6 and TRBJ2-3; 10 bases match TRBD1. V lost 8 bases, J lost 0 bases, and 17 bases stayed unmatched. CDR3 size: 19 residues. The germline V gene encodes CDR1 MNHNY and CDR2 SVGAGI (reference sequence). CDR3 sequence (DNA): TGTGCCAGCCTCCCATTTAGTAGGGGACAGGGGTCTAGCACAGATACGCAGTATTTT. It is translated as CASLPFSRGQGSSTDTQYF.

On this clonotype: A much larger clone lies one base from this, so it may be a read error. The rearrangement joins TRBV7-9 to TRBJ2-3; tentatively, D is TRBD2 (6 bases). In germline, CDR1 is SEHNR, CDR2 FQNEAQ (reference sequence). This CDR3 is 17 amino acids long. The CDR3 sequence: CANSLGGAAGPTDTQYF. CDR3 sequence (DNA): TGTGCCAACAGCTTAGGAGGGGCTGCGGGGCCCACAGATACGCAGTATTTT.

This clonotype was found many times. The genes are TRBV12-3 or TRBV12-4 and TRBJ1-1; no clear D. The CDR3 sequence is 13 residues long. Trimming left V 6 bases short and J 1 base short, with 9 bases between. This CDR3 is CASSYLRNTEAFF. DNA for the CDR3: TGTGCCAGCAGCTATCTAAGGAACACTGAAGCTTTCTTT.

This clonotype has ten or more counts. The rearrangement joins TRBV29-1 to TRBJ2-3, with no clear D. The CDR3 runs 12 residues. V was shortened by 0 bases and J by 2 bases, with 3 bases between the two germline ends. In germline, CDR1 is SQVTM, CDR2 ANQGSEA. The CDR3 here is CSVEEVTDTQYF. The CDR3, as DNA: TGCAGCGTTGAAGAAGTCACAGATACGCAGTATTTT.

This clonotype was counted at least ten times. V and J are TRBV7-2 and TRBJ1-3, with D maybe TRBD1 (6 bases). The CDR3 runs to 18 residues. Per germline, CDR1 SGHTA and CDR2 FQGNSA. Trimming cost V 0 bases and J 4 bases, with 19 bases left between them. For the CDR3, the DNA is TGTGCCAGCAGCTTAGCGATCTCCCGTCAGGGGCTAGGAAACACCATATATTTT. Protein product: CASSLAISRQGLGNTIYF. Filled out from reference TRBV7-2 and TRBJ1-3, the complete variable domain reads GAGVSQSPSNKVTEKGKDVELRCDPISGHTALYWYRQSLGQGLEFLIYFQGNSAPDKSGLPSDRFSAERTGGSVSTLTIQRTQQEDSAVYLCASSLAISRQGLGNTIYFGEGSWLTVV.

This sequence joins TRBV28 and TRBJ1-1; D gene unclear. Germline V gene sequence: CDR1 MDHEN, CDR2 SYDVKM. The CDR3 has 15 amino acids. CDR3 nucleotides: TGTGTGTCTCCGGGCCCCTCCTTCGGGAACACTGAAGCTTTCTTT. It yields the protein CVSPGPSFGNTEAFF.

This clonotype was seen at least ten times. This rearrangement joins TRBV20-1 to TRBJ1-5, with D tentatively TRBD1 (6 bases). The CDR3 is 15 residues long. V was pared by 2 bases and J by 1 base, with 12 bases between. In germline, CDR1 is DFQATT, CDR2 SNEGSKA (reference sequence). As DNA, the CDR3 is TGCAGTGCTAGATACGGGCAGGGGAGCAATCAGCCCCAGCATTTT. Translated: CSARYGQGSNQPQHF.

This clonotype showed up many times. This chain connects TRBV4-1 to TRBJ1-2, with D tentatively TRBD1 (6 bases). This CDR3 has 15 residues. V lost 0 bases, J lost 3 bases, and 11 bases lay in between. Looked up from germline, CDR1 is MGHRA and CDR2 is YSYEKL. The CDR3 DNA reads TGCGCCAGCAGCCAAGAAGGGGGAAGCTACTATGGCTACACCTTC. Protein product: CASSQEGGSYYGYTF.

A few counts support this clonotype. The V and J genes are TRBV9 and TRBJ1-1; no clear D. The germline gives CDR1 SGDLS, CDR2 YYNGEE. With 2 bases removed from V and 6 bases from J, the gap between germline ends came to 14 bases. The CDR3 covers 14 residues. The CDR3 reads CASSVGGVSAEAFF. The CDR3 nucleotides read TGTGCCAGCAGCGTCGGCGGGGTAAGCGCTGAAGCTTTCTTT.

This clonotype occurred a few times. This chain uses TRBV27 with TRBJ1-2; D might be TRBD1 (5 bases). The CDR3 spans 12 residues. V shed 10 bases and J shed 6 bases, with 15 bases lying between them. Germline V gene lookup returns CDR1 MNHEY and CDR2 SMNVEV (reference sequence). The CDR3 DNA is TGTGCCATCCTACAGGTGTCAAATGGCTACACCTTC. This encodes CAILQVSNGYTF.

This chain links TRBV20-1 with TRBJ1-1; 11 positions agree with TRBD1. The CDR3 spans 14 residues. CDR1 is DFQATT and CDR2 is SNEGSKA in the germline V gene (reference sequence). The CDR3 reads CSTGQGAMGTEAFF. CDR3 DNA: TGCAGCACTGGACAGGGGGCGATGGGCACTGAAGCTTTCTTT.

There are many counts of this clonotype. This chain uses TRBV27 with TRBJ2-1; D unresolved. V was shortened by 5 bases and J by 4 bases, with 6 bases between the two germline ends. Germline V gene lookup returns CDR1 MNHEY and CDR2 SMNVEV (reference sequence). The CDR3 runs 12 residues. CDR3 residues: CASSPTYNEQFF. CDR3 DNA sequence: TGTGCCAGCAGTCCCACGTACAATGAGCAGTTCTTC.

The CDR3 sequence: CSARSNRDNYGYTF. DNA of the CDR3: TGCAGTGCTAGATCGAACAGGGATAACTATGGCTACACCTTC. The chain recombines TRBV20-1 with TRBJ1-2, with a possible D match to TRBD1 (6 bases). The CDR3 totals 14 residues. The germline CDR1 and CDR2 sequences are DFQATT and SNEGSKA (reference sequence). Deletions cut 2 bases from V and 1 base from J, with 11 bases between.

This clonotype was observed many times. This CDR3 reads CASSLTVGGSPRTDTQYF. CDR3 nucleotides: TGCGCCAGCAGCCTTACGGTAGGAGGCTCACCCCGCACAGATACGCAGTATTTT. V is TRBV4-1 and J is TRBJ2-3, with a possible D match to TRBD2 (5 bases). Germline values: CDR1 MGHRA, CDR2 YSYEKL. The CDR3 sequence is 18 residues long. Trimming stripped 4 bases from V and 1 base from J, with 21 bases between.

There are many counts of this clonotype. This rearrangement joins TRBV18 to TRBJ1-1; D is possibly TRBD1 (5 bases). This CDR3 contains 16 residues. Germline V gene data show CDR1 as KGHSH and CDR2 as LQKENI. V shed 2 bases and J shed 0 bases, with 13 bases lying between them. CDR3 sequence: CASSPSEGHMNTEAFF. CDR3 in DNA: TGTGCCAGCTCACCATCAGAGGGGCACATGAACACTGAAGCTTTCTTT.

Here the CDR3 reads CASTRNRGGNPMNTEAFF. For the CDR3, the DNA is TGTGCCAGCACCAGAAACAGGGGAGGGAATCCTATGAACACTGAAGCTTTCTTT. The chain recombines TRBV21-1 with TRBJ1-1; TRBD1 reflects the table's D call only, with no check against the DNA. TRBV21-1 is shown as a pseudogene. The CDR3 has 18 amino acids.